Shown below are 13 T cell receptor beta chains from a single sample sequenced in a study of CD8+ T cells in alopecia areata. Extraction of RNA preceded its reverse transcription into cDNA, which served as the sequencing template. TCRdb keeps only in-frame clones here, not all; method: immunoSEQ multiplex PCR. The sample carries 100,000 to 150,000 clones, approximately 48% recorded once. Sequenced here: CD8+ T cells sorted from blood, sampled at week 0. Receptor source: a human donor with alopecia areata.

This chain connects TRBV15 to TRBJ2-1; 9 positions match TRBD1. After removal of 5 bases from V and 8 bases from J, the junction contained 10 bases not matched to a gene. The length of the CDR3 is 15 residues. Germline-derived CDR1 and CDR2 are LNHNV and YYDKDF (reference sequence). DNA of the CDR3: TGTGCCACCAGCTCAGACGGACAGGGGACCTATGAGCAGTTCTTC. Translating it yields CATSSDGQGTYEQFF. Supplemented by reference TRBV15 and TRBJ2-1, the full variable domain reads DAMVIQNPRYQVTQFGKPVTLSCSQTLNHNVMYWYQQKSSQAPKLLFHYYDKDFNNEADTPDNFQSRRPNTSFCFLDIRSPGLGDTAMYLCATSSDGQGTYEQFFGPGTRLTVL.

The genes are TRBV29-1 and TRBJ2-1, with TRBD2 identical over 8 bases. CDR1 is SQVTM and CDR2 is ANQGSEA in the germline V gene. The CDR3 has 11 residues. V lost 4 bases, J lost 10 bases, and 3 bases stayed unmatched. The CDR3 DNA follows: TGCAGCGTTGCGGGGGGGCGAGAGCAGTTCTTC. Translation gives CSVAGGREQFF.

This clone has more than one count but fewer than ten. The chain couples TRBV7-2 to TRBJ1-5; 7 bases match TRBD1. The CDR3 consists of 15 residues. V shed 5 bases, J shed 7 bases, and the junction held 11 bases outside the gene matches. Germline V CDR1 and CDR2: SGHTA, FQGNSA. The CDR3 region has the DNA TGTGCCAGCAGCACTAAAGACAGGGAGGGCCAGCCCCAGCATTTT. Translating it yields CASSTKDREGQPQHF.

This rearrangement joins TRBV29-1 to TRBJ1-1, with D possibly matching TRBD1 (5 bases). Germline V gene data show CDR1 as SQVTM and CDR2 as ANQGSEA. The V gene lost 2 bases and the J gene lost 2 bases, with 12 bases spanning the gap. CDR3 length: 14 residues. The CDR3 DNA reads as TGCAGCGTTGAATATAGGGGTGGTAACACTGAAGCTTTCTTT. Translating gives CSVEYRGGNTEAFF.

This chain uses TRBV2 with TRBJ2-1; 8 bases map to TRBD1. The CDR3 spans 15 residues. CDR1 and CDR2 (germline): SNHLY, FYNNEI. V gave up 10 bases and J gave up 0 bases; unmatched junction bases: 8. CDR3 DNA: TGTGCCACCGAGGGACAGGTGGGCTCCTACAATGAGCAGTTCTTC. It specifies CATEGQVGSYNEQFF.

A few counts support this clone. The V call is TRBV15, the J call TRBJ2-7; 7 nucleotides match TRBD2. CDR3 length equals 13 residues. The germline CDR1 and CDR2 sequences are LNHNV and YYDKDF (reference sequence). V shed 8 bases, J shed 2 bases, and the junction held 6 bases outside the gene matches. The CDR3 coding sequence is TGTGCCACCGGGGAGGGTACGACCTACGAGCAGTACTTC. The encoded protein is CATGEGTTYEQYF. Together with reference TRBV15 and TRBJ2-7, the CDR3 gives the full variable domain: DAMVIQNPRYQVTQFGKPVTLSCSQTLNHNVMYWYQQKSSQAPKLLFHYYDKDFNNEADTPDNFQSRRPNTSFCFLDIRSPGLGDTAMYLCATGEGTTYEQYFGPGTRLTVT.

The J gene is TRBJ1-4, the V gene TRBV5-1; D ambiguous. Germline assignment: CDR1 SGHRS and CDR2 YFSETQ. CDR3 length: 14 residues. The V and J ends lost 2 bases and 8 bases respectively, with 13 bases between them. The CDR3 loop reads CASSFDGPLEKLFF. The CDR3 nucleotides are TGCGCCAGCAGCTTCGACGGCCCGTTGGAAAAACTGTTTTTT. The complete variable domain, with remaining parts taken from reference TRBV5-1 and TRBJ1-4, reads KAGVTQTPRYLIKTRGQQVTLSCSPISGHRSVSWYQQTPGQGLQFLFEYFSETQRNKGNFPGRFSGRQFSNSRSEMNVSTLELGDSALYLCASSFDGPLEKLFFGSGTQLSVL.

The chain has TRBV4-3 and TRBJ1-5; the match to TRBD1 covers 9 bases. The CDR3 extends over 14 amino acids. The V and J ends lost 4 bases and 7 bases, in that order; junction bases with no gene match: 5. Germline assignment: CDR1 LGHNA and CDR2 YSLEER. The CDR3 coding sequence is TGCGCCAGCAGCCGGGGACAGGGAGACCAGCCCCAGCATTTT. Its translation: CASSRGQGDQPQHF.

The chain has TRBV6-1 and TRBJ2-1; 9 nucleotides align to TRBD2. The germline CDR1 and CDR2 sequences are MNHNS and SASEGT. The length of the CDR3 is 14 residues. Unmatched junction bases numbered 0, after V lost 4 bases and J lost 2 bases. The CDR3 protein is CASSVAGAYNEQFF. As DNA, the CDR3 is TGTGCCAGCAGTGTAGCGGGAGCCTACAATGAGCAGTTCTTC.

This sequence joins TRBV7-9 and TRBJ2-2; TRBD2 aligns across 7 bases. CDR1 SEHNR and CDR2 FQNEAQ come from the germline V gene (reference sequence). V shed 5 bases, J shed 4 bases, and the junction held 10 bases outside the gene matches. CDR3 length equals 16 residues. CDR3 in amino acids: CASSHSPGGSTGELFF. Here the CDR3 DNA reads TGTGCCAGCAGCCATTCTCCGGGGGGAAGCACCGGGGAGCTGTTTTTT. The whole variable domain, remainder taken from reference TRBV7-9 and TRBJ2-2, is DTGVSQNPRHKITKRGQNVTFRCDPISEHNRLYWYRQTLGQGPEFLTYFQNEAQLEKSRLLSDRFSAERPKGSFSTLEIQRTEQGDSAMYLCASSHSPGGSTGELFFGEGSRLTVL.

The DNA of the CDR3 is TGTGCCAGCAGCTCCCCCGGGACAGCTTCCTACGAGCAGTACTTC. Translation: CASSSPGTASYEQYF. This rearrangement joins TRBV6-5 to TRBJ2-7; 7 bases fit TRBD1. The J segment lost 1 base and the V segment lost 6 bases, leaving 9 bases of the junction unmatched. This CDR3 region has 15 residues. Germline values: CDR1 MNHEY, CDR2 SVGAGI.

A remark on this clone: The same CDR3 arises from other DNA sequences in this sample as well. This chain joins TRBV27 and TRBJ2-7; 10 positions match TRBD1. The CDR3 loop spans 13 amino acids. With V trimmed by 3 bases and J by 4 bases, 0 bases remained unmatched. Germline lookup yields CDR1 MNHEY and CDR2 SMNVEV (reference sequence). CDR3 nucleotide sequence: TGTGCCAGCAGTTTGGACAGGGGGTACGAGCAGTACTTC. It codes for CASSLDRGYEQYF.

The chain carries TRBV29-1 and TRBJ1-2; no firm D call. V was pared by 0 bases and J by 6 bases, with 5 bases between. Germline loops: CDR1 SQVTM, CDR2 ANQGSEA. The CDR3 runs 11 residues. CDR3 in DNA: TGCAGCGTTGAAGATCAAAATGGCTACACCTTC. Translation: CSVEDQNGYTF. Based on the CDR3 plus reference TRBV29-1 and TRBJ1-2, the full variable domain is SAVISQKPSRDICQRGTSLTIQCQVDSQVTMMFWYRQQPGQSLTLIATANQGSEATYESGFVIDKFPISRPNLTFSTLTVSNMSPEDSSIYLCSVEDQNGYTFGSGTRLTVV.